The 32 T cell receptor beta chains below come from one sample, sequenced in a study of somatic mutations in cytotoxic T cells in rheumatoid arthritis. Profiled with immunoSEQ multiplex PCR; TCRdb holds only in-frame clones, not every one. Of about 18,000 clones listed, approximately 80% are singletons. Material: CD8+ T cells sorted from blood. These receptors were obtained from a woman aged 45-65 years in good health.

The genes are TRBV7-2 and TRBJ1-6; D gene unclear. The CDR3 spans 18 residues. The germline V and J ends were trimmed by 4 bases and 0 bases, with 16 bases remaining between them. Germline assignment: CDR1 SGHTA and CDR2 FQGNSA. CDR3 sequence (DNA): TGTGCCAGCAGCTCCTATAAAGGAAAAAGCTCCTATAATTCACCCCTCCACTTT. This encodes CASSSYKGKSSYNSPLHF.

This clone was detected only a few times. The J gene is TRBJ2-7, the V gene TRBV7-9; no clear D. Between the trimmed V and J ends, which lost 4 bases and 2 bases, there was a span of 9 bases. CDR1 is SEHNR and CDR2 is FQNEAQ in the germline V gene (reference sequence). CDR3 length: 13 amino acids. In nucleotides, the CDR3 is TGTGCCAGCAGCTCCCCCTCTACCTACGAGCAGTACTTC. Amino acid sequence: CASSSPSTYEQYF.

The chain joins TRBV11-2 to TRBJ1-6; TRBD1 agrees at 7 bases. After removal of 6 bases from V and 8 bases from J, the junction contained 10 bases not matched to a gene. The CDR3 consists of 15 residues. Germline assignment: CDR1 SGHAT and CDR2 FQNNGV. CDR3 in amino acids: CASRHLRDSDSPLHF. The CDR3 bases are TGTGCCAGCAGACACCTCCGGGACAGTGATTCACCCCTCCACTTT.

The chain joins TRBV27 to TRBJ2-1, with TRBD1 as a possible D gene (6 bases). This CDR3 spans 15 amino acids. V lost 2 bases, J lost 6 bases, and 14 bases lay in between. Germline V lookup: CDR1 MNHEY, CDR2 SMNVEV (reference sequence). CDR3 region: CASSLGGWRANEQFF. DNA of the CDR3: TGTGCCAGCAGTTTAGGGGGCTGGCGGGCCAATGAGCAGTTCTTC.

This clone was seen just once. The V gene is TRBV7-9, the J gene TRBJ2-3; D may be TRBD2 (5 bases). From germline, CDR1 is SEHNR and CDR2 FQNEAQ (reference sequence). V was shortened by 1 base and J by 4 bases, with 12 bases between the two germline ends. This CDR3 comprises 15 residues. The CDR3 nucleotides read TGTGCCAGCAGCTTAGGTTCGACTATCGCAGATACGCAGTATTTT. It translates to CASSLGSTIADTQYF.

V gene TRBV9 combines with J gene TRBJ2-1; tentatively, D is TRBD2 (5 bases). Germline V gives CDR1 SGDLS, CDR2 YYNGEE. This CDR3 comprises 13 residues. The V end was cut by 2 bases, the J end by 2 bases, with 5 bases between. CDR3 region: CASSVGTYNEQFF. The CDR3 DNA follows: TGTGCCAGCAGCGTCGGGACCTACAATGAGCAGTTCTTC.

In this sample, this clone turned up a few times. The chain uses TRBV5-7 and TRBJ1-1; unclear D gene. TRBV5-7 is an open reading frame whose function is uncertain. The CDR3 is made up of 13 amino acids. With 2 bases removed from V and 6 bases from J, the gap between germline ends came to 11 bases. The CDR3 protein is CASSFCREAEAFF. CDR3 nucleotides: TGTGCCAGCAGCTTCTGCCGGGAGGCTGAAGCTTTCTTT.

The gene calls are TRBV5-1 and TRBJ2-3; no clear D. Germline V CDR1 and CDR2: SGHRS, YFSETQ. V was cut by 0 bases and J by 2 bases, with 7 bases left in between. This CDR3 region has 14 residues. CDR3 loop: CASSLDSITDTQYF. CDR3 bases: TGCGCCAGCAGCTTGGACAGTATCACAGATACGCAGTATTTT. Full variable domain (rest looked up from reference TRBV5-1 and TRBJ2-3): KAGVTQTPRYLIKTRGQQVTLSCSPISGHRSVSWYQQTPGQGLQFLFEYFSETQRNKGNFPGRFSGRQFSNSRSEMNVSTLELGDSALYLCASSLDSITDTQYFGPGTRLTVL.

J is TRBJ2-7 and V is TRBV4-1; 7 bases fit TRBD1. The CDR3 has 14 amino acids. Trimming took 3 bases from V and 4 from J; bases not matched to a gene: 6. Per the germline V gene, CDR1 is MGHRA and CDR2 is YSYEKL. The CDR3 protein is CASSQVTGVYEQYF. DNA of the CDR3: TGCGCCAGCAGCCAGGTAACAGGGGTTTACGAGCAGTACTTC.

This chain's CDR3 is CASSLFPGMGGMNTEAFF. The CDR3 region has the DNA TGTGCCAGCAGTTTATTCCCGGGCATGGGTGGCATGAACACTGAAGCTTTCTTT. The V call is TRBV28, the J call TRBJ1-1, with D hard to call. The germline V gene has CDR1 MDHEN and CDR2 SYDVKM. Trimming took 1 base from V and 0 from J, leaving 18 bases between them. This CDR3 is built from 18 residues.

This chain connects TRBV7-3 to TRBJ2-5; 12 bases align to TRBD2. Trimming removed 5 bases from V and 0 bases from J; junction bases left unmatched: 4. The CDR3 runs to 16 residues. Germline CDR1 and CDR2: SGHTA and FQGTGA. CDR3 amino acids: CASSRGLAGYQETQYF. Here the CDR3 DNA reads TGTGCCAGCAGCCGGGGACTAGCGGGCTACCAAGAGACCCAGTACTTC.

This clone appeared a few times. The V gene is TRBV2, the J gene TRBJ2-5; D perhaps matches TRBD1 (5 bases). The tail of the sequence fits TRBJ2-7 better, so the J call may be wrong. Germline assignment: CDR1 SNHLY and CDR2 FYNNEI. This CDR3 is 13 amino acids long. The CDR3 here is CASMDTEDYEQYF. The CDR3 nucleotides are TGTGCCAGCATGGACACCGAGGACTACGAGCAGTACTTC.

The CDR3 here is CASSLVGGGMAGELFF. Written as DNA, the CDR3 is TGTGCCAGCAGCTTAGTAGGGGGGGGAATGGCCGGGGAGCTGTTTTTT. The chain carries TRBV7-8 and TRBJ2-2; a weak D match, TRBD2 (7 bases). Trimming shortened V by 1 base and J by 6 bases, and 15 bases separated the two germline ends. Germline lookup yields CDR1 SGHVS and CDR2 FQNEAQ. This CDR3 region has 16 residues.

By share of the sample, this clone is medium-sized (0.01 to 0.1%). J is TRBJ2-2 and V is TRBV4-2; D is possibly TRBD1 (5 bases). V was pared by 6 bases and J by 1 base, with 9 bases between. Looked up from germline, CDR1 is LGHNA and CDR2 is YNFKEQ. This CDR3 comprises 14 residues. This CDR3 reads CASSFQGNTGELFF. Written as DNA, the CDR3 is TGTGCCAGCAGTTTCCAGGGGAACACCGGGGAGCTGTTTTTT.

Remarks on this clone: The same CDR3 arises from other DNA sequences in this sample as well. The V call is TRBV7-9, the J call TRBJ2-7; maybe TRBD2 (5 bases). Trimming took off 5 bases at V and 3 bases at J, with 8 bases between the two ends. The CDR3 has 12 residues. Per the germline V gene, CDR1 is SEHNR and CDR2 is FQNEAQ (reference sequence). CDR3 protein: CASSPGGYEQYF. CDR3 DNA sequence: TGTGCCAGCAGCCCCGGAGGCTACGAGCAGTACTTC.

This chain links TRBV4-1 with TRBJ1-1, with TRBD1 matching 9 bases. The germline gives CDR1 MGHRA, CDR2 YSYEKL. With 0 bases clipped from V and 3 bases from J, the junction kept 8 bases outside the gene matches. CDR3 length: 17 amino acids. Written as DNA, the CDR3 is TGCGCCAGCAGCCAAGACCCAACAGGGGGCGGGGACACTGAAGCTTTCTTT. It encodes CASSQDPTGGGDTEAFF.

Notes on this clone: Possible read error: a much larger clone is one base away. Other DNA sequences in this sample translate to the same CDR3. The chain is built from TRBV6-5 and TRBJ1-1; D possibly corresponds to TRBD1 (5 bases). Per germline, CDR1 MNHEY and CDR2 SVGAGI. The length of the CDR3 is 12 residues. V was trimmed by 2 bases and J by 5 bases, leaving 6 bases between them. In DNA form, the CDR3 reads TGTGCCAGCAGTTACGGGGGGACTGAAGCTTTCTTT. It codes for CASSYGGTEAFF.

The chain joins TRBV5-4 to TRBJ2-3; 7 bases are shared with TRBD1. Germline loops: CDR1 SGHNT, CDR2 YYREEE (reference sequence). V was pared by 5 bases and J by 5 bases, with 11 bases of the junction left unmatched. CDR3 size: 15 residues. CDR3 coding DNA: TGTGCCAGCAGACGACAGGGTGATGGTGAAGATACGCAGTATTTT. It is translated as CASRRQGDGEDTQYF.

This CDR3 is CASSEAGLWEKLFF. CDR3 nucleotides: TGTGCCAGCAGTGAAGCGGGGCTCTGGGAAAAACTGTTTTTT. The chain uses TRBV2 and TRBJ1-4; D is possibly TRBD1 (5 bases). Germline CDR1 and CDR2: SNHLY and FYNNEI. Trimming pared 0 bases from V and 8 bases from J, leaving 10 bases between. This CDR3 has 14 residues.

The chain carries TRBV13 and TRBJ1-1; D gene uncertain. Germline V gene data show CDR1 as PRHDT and CDR2 as FYEKMQ (reference sequence). Between the trimmed V and J ends, which lost 5 bases and 1 base, there was a span of 5 bases. This CDR3 is 12 amino acids long. CDR3 nucleotides: TGTGCCAGCAGCCGGGGGAACACTGAAGCTTTCTTT. Its translation is CASSRGNTEAFF.

The chain joins TRBV6-1 to TRBJ2-6, with D tentatively TRBD1 (6 bases). The CDR3 totals 14 residues. The ends were cut back, 3 bases at V and 4 bases at J, with 7 bases in the middle. Per the germline V gene, CDR1 is MNHNS and CDR2 is SASEGT. CDR3 sequence (DNA): TGTGCCAGCAGTGAGGGGGCGGGGGCCAACGTCCTGACTTTC. Its protein is CASSEGAGANVLTF.

V usage is TRBV2 and J usage is TRBJ1-1, with a tentative D call TRBD1 (6 bases). Germline CDR1 reads SNHLY; CDR2 reads FYNNEI. The CDR3 runs to 14 residues. Trimming left V 10 bases short and J 6 bases short, with 21 bases between. The CDR3 protein is CAILGWGAGPEAFF. The CDR3 DNA follows: TGTGCCATCCTGGGTTGGGGGGCAGGGCCTGAAGCTTTCTTT.

The DNA for the CDR3 is TGTGCCAGCAGCTCGGACCCAGGGTTCATGAACACTGAAGCTTTCTTT. It translates to CASSSDPGFMNTEAFF. J is TRBJ1-1 and V is TRBV5-8; possible D gene TRBD1, 5 bases. The CDR3 sequence is 16 residues long. V was pared by 3 bases and J by 0 bases, with 15 bases between. Per the germline V gene, CDR1 is SGHTS and CDR2 is YDEGEE.

The V and J genes are TRBV13 and TRBJ2-1; TRBD2 matches at 9 bases. This CDR3 region has 16 residues. V trimming: 5 bases; J trimming: 2 bases; junction bases outside the gene matches: 7. CDR1 PRHDT and CDR2 FYEKMQ come from the germline V gene (reference sequence). The CDR3 reads CASSGPGTSTYNEQFF. The CDR3 DNA is TGTGCCAGCAGCGGCCCCGGGACTAGCACCTACAATGAGCAGTTCTTC.

The rearrangement joins TRBV7-8 to TRBJ2-1, with 11 bases matching TRBD2. V lost 5 bases to trimming and J lost 8 bases; unmatched junction nucleotides: 14. Germline CDR1 SGHVS, CDR2 FQNEAQ. The CDR3 is made up of 17 amino acids. The CDR3 region is CASSIPGTSGPKDEQFF. The CDR3 coding sequence is TGTGCCAGCAGCATACCCGGGACTAGCGGACCCAAGGATGAGCAGTTCTTC.

The rearrangement uses TRBV19 and TRBJ2-5, with D perhaps matching TRBD1 or TRBD2 (6 bases each). The length of the CDR3 is 19 residues. The V and J ends lost 5 bases and 2 bases respectively, with 27 bases between them. Germline CDR1 is LNHDA and CDR2 is SQIVND (reference sequence). The chain's CDR3 is CASSPRGWRREGGQETQYF. In nucleotides, the CDR3 is TGTGCCAGTAGTCCCCGGGGCTGGAGGAGGGAAGGGGGACAAGAGACCCAGTACTTC.

J is TRBJ2-2 and V is TRBV5-1; 8 nucleotides align to TRBD2. The CDR3 covers 18 residues. Germline assignment: CDR1 SGHRS and CDR2 YFSETQ. Losses at the gene ends were 0 bases for V and 1 base for J; bases not matched to a gene: 8. The CDR3 here is CASSLEARGGRNTGELFF. The DNA of the CDR3 is TGCGCCAGCAGCTTGGAGGCTCGGGGGGGTCGGAACACCGGGGAGCTGTTTTTT.

This clone was seen just once. Different DNA sequences within this sample yield the same CDR3. DNA for the CDR3: TGTGCCAGCAGCTTAGCGGGACTTAACAATGAGCAGTTCTTC. Its translation is CASSLAGLNNEQFF. The chain is built from TRBV11-3 and TRBJ2-1, with D possibly matching TRBD2 (6 bases). Germline CDR1 reads SGHNT; CDR2 reads YENEEA. CDR3 length equals 14 residues. Trimming took 1 base from V and 5 from J, leaving 9 bases between them.

J is TRBJ2-5 and V is TRBV5-1, with 7 nucleotides matching TRBD1. Germline values: CDR1 SGHRS, CDR2 YFSETQ. The ends lost 2 bases at V and 2 bases at J; junction bases unmatched: 6. The CDR3 has 15 residues. The CDR3 loop is CASSFDRVTQETQYF. CDR3 nucleotides: TGCGCCAGCAGCTTTGACAGGGTCACACAAGAGACCCAGTACTTC.

The chain is built from TRBV7-9 and TRBJ2-6; 8 positions match TRBD1. Germline trimming cut 5 bases from V and 7 bases from J; bases unmatched to any gene: 10. Germline V lookup: CDR1 SEHNR, CDR2 FQNEAQ (reference sequence). CDR3 length: 16 amino acids. CDR3 bases: TGTGCCAGCAGCATCTCGACAGGGGCCGATGCCAACGTCCTGACTTTC. This translates into CASSISTGADANVLTF.

This clone was observed a single time. The rearrangement joins TRBV2 to TRBJ2-3; D is ambiguous. Trimming stripped 4 bases from V and 9 bases from J, with 17 bases between. CDR1 is SNHLY and CDR2 is FYNNEI in the germline V gene. This CDR3 comprises 14 residues. DNA for the CDR3: TGTGCCAGCAGTGGATCCAGCGTAGGGAAAACGCAGTATTTT. Translating gives CASSGSSVGKTQYF.

This chain uses TRBV14 with TRBJ2-7; no firm D call. This CDR3 comprises 14 residues. Germline V gene sequence: CDR1 SGHDN, CDR2 FVKESK. V was shortened by 3 bases and J by 2 bases, with 11 bases between the two germline ends. CDR3 amino acids: CASSQPGSTYEQYF. The CDR3 DNA is TGTGCCAGCAGCCAGCCAGGTTCGACCTACGAGCAGTACTTC.